This is a list of T cell receptor beta chains from one sample in a study of synovial regulatory T cells in juvenile arthritis. Some clones are missing from TCRdb's copy, which holds only in-frame ones; the method was immunoSEQ multiplex PCR. This table holds about 10,000 clones. Source material: Treg cells from blood. These receptors were obtained from a donor younger than 30 with juvenile idiopathic arthritis. Both conserved end residues are part of each CDR3. Rows give clone size only sometimes, using once, few, many, or a class for an expanded clone.

cdr3_aa: CASSPRDTDGEYF
clone_size: .
j_call: TRBJ2-7
v_call: TRBV5-6

cdr3_aa: CASSYGPGSGYTF
clone_size: .
j_call: TRBJ1-2
v_call: TRBV6-5

cdr3_aa: CASSGRDRVADTQYF
clone_size: .
j_call: TRBJ2-3
v_call: TRBV19

cdr3_aa: CASSLEVAAGGLSYEQYF
clone_size: .
j_call: TRBJ2-7
v_call: TRBV7-6

cdr3_aa: CASSYGGGTEAFF
clone_size: .
j_call: TRBJ1-1
v_call: TRBV6-5

cdr3_aa: CASKRGGQDEQYF
clone_size: .
j_call: TRBJ2-7
v_call: TRBV6-5

cdr3_aa: CASSQGDDKIGSPLHF
clone_size: .
j_call: TRBJ1-6
v_call: TRBV4-2

cdr3_aa: CASSPGGRVSGNTIYF
clone_size: .
j_call: TRBJ1-3
v_call: TRBV18

cdr3_aa: CAISEGPPQGRNTEAFF
clone_size: .
j_call: TRBJ1-1
v_call: TRBV10-3

cdr3_aa: CASSGDRPDRYYGYTF
clone_size: .
j_call: TRBJ1-2
v_call: TRBV5-4

cdr3_aa: CASSRHYCGLNQPQHF
clone_size: .
j_call: TRBJ1-5
v_call: TRBV23-1

cdr3_aa: CASGGQGDGYTF
clone_size: .
j_call: TRBJ1-2
v_call: TRBV2

cdr3_aa: CASSPSGSRRHWRGNTIYF
clone_size: .
j_call: TRBJ1-3
v_call: TRBV18

cdr3_aa: CASSLLAGSMNIQYF
clone_size: medium-sized
j_call: TRBJ2-4
v_call: TRBV18

cdr3_aa: CASGLLQGTEAFF
clone_size: .
j_call: TRBJ1-1
v_call: TRBV12-5

cdr3_aa: CASSIYGGTTEAFF
clone_size: .
j_call: TRBJ1-1
v_call: TRBV19

cdr3_aa: CAISESTAVFYGYTF
clone_size: .
j_call: TRBJ1-2
v_call: TRBV10-3

cdr3_aa: CASSQPIAGAGVQFF
clone_size: .
j_call: TRBJ2-1
v_call: TRBV4-2

cdr3_aa: CASRLTGGSGANVLTF
clone_size: .
j_call: TRBJ2-6
v_call: TRBV19

cdr3_aa: CASSRTGGYQPQHF
clone_size: .
j_call: TRBJ1-5
v_call: TRBV2

cdr3_aa: CASSYFEAFF
clone_size: .
j_call: TRBJ1-1
v_call: TRBV6-6

cdr3_aa: CSVEDTGGNEQFF
clone_size: .
j_call: TRBJ2-1
v_call: TRBV29-1

cdr3_aa: CSALGYGYTF
clone_size: .
j_call: TRBJ1-2
v_call: TRBV29-1

cdr3_aa: CATSRGDDRGAFF
clone_size: .
j_call: TRBJ1-1
v_call: TRBV15

cdr3_aa: CASSERPLRDNSYEQYF
clone_size: .
j_call: TRBJ2-7
v_call: TRBV6-1

cdr3_aa: CASSDQGNYGYTF
clone_size: .
j_call: TRBJ1-2
v_call: TRBV2

cdr3_aa: CASSPPPGRAQETQYF
clone_size: .
j_call: TRBJ2-5
v_call: TRBV19

cdr3_aa: CAISSQLEAFF
clone_size: .
j_call: TRBJ1-1
v_call: TRBV10-3

cdr3_aa: CASSQDDSGSAYNEQFF
clone_size: .
j_call: TRBJ2-1
v_call: TRBV4-1

cdr3_aa: CASSLREYGYTF
clone_size: .
j_call: TRBJ1-2
v_call: TRBV7-9

cdr3_aa: CASSQVNIQYF
clone_size: .
j_call: TRBJ2-4
v_call: TRBV14

cdr3_aa: CASSQDLRVEQFF
clone_size: .
j_call: TRBJ2-1
v_call: TRBV4-3

cdr3_aa: CSVTSGDYNEQFF
clone_size: .
j_call: TRBJ2-1
v_call: TRBV29-1

cdr3_aa: CASSYRGGSNTEAFF
clone_size: .
j_call: TRBJ1-1
v_call: TRBV6-5

cdr3_aa: CTSSRGGTGNTIYF
clone_size: .
j_call: TRBJ1-3
v_call: TRBV1

cdr3_aa: CASSYRPYGYTF
clone_size: .
j_call: TRBJ1-2
v_call: TRBV28

cdr3_aa: CASSPWGIQEFGYTF
clone_size: .
j_call: TRBJ1-2
v_call: TRBV5-1

cdr3_aa: CASSAQGAGNTIYF
clone_size: .
j_call: TRBJ1-3
v_call: TRBV11-3

cdr3_aa: CASSSGTLVSTDTQYF
clone_size: .
j_call: TRBJ2-3
v_call: TRBV5-1

cdr3_aa: CASLLGATGELFF
clone_size: .
j_call: TRBJ2-2
v_call: TRBV28

cdr3_aa: CASSLARGLAANYGYTF
clone_size: .
j_call: TRBJ1-2
v_call: TRBV5-6

cdr3_aa: CASILAGITDTQYF
clone_size: .
j_call: TRBJ2-3
v_call: TRBV2

cdr3_aa: CASSLTQGAFYGYTF
clone_size: .
j_call: TRBJ1-2
v_call: TRBV5-5

cdr3_aa: CASSLGPRELFF
clone_size: .
j_call: TRBJ2-2
v_call: TRBV5-4

cdr3_aa: CASSESWQANTGELFF
clone_size: .
j_call: TRBJ2-2
v_call: TRBV10-2

cdr3_aa: CASSLLQGYEQYF
clone_size: .
j_call: TRBJ2-7
v_call: TRBV7-9

cdr3_aa: CASSLDRRGLFF
clone_size: .
j_call: TRBJ1-4
v_call: TRBV28

cdr3_aa: CASSKYLGAREQYF
clone_size: .
j_call: TRBJ2-7
v_call: TRBV21-1

cdr3_aa: CASSGWETQETQYF
clone_size: .
j_call: TRBJ2-5
v_call: TRBV19

cdr3_aa: CASSLFRGDEQYF
clone_size: .
j_call: TRBJ2-7
v_call: TRBV5-6

cdr3_aa: CASWGTYQPQHF
clone_size: .
j_call: TRBJ1-5
v_call: TRBV6-1

cdr3_aa: CASSSRQGETDTQYF
clone_size: .
j_call: TRBJ2-3
v_call: TRBV21-1

cdr3_aa: CASSLGPRSAYYGYTF
clone_size: .
j_call: TRBJ1-2
v_call: TRBV5-6

cdr3_aa: CASSIEGQGLAKNIQYF
clone_size: medium-sized
j_call: TRBJ2-4
v_call: TRBV19

cdr3_aa: CATSRRKQGYNGYTF
clone_size: .
j_call: TRBJ1-2
v_call: TRBV15

cdr3_aa: CASSLVLNTEAFF
clone_size: .
j_call: TRBJ1-1
v_call: TRBV7-7

cdr3_aa: CASSLGQNYGYTF
clone_size: .
j_call: TRBJ1-2
v_call: TRBV7-8